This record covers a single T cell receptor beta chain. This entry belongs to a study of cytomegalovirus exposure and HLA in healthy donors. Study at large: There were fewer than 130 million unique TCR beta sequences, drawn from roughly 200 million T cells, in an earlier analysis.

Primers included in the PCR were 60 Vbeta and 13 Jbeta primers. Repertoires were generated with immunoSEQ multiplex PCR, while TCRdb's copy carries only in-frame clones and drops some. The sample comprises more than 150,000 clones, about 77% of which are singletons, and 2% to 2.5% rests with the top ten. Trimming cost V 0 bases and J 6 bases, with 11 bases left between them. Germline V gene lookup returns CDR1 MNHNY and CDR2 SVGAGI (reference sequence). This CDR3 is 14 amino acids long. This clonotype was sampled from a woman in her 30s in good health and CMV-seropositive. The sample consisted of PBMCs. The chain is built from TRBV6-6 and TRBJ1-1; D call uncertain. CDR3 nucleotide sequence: TGTGCCAGCAGTTACTCGAACAGTCAGGCTGAAGCTTTCTTT. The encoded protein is CASSYSNSQAEAFF.